The present TCR beta chain was sequenced within a study of T cells in Graves' hyperthyroidism and ophthalmopathy. Study-wide results and caveats: The majority of expanded thyroid clonotypes above 0.001 also appeared in blood.

This clonotype was observed many times. What it binds is unknown. Germline assignment: CDR1 MNHEY and CDR2 SMNVEV (reference sequence). Trimming left V 5 bases short and J 3 bases short, with 15 bases between. The length of the CDR3 is 15 residues. The CDR3 regions of TCR beta were amplified from RNA transcripts. The primer set for the first-round RT-PCR of the TCR CDR3 was HTBI. TCRdb used MiXCR to reprocess the multiplex PCR reads, holding one entry per CDR3 protein. This sample has 500,000 to 750,000 distinct CDR3 sequences; approximately 15% occur once, and the top ten carry about 7%. The TCR was taken from a woman younger than 30 with Graves' ophthalmopathy. Sequencing input: blood. This chain uses TRBV27 with TRBJ2-3; D call uncertain. CDR3 region: CASSPRNGGTDTQYF. The CDR3 DNA reads TGTGCCAGCAGTCCCCGAAACGGTGGGACAGATACGCAGTATTTT.